This is a list of T cell receptor beta chains from one sample in a study of cytomegalovirus exposure and HLA in healthy donors. Here immunoSEQ multiplex PCR was the method, and the copy in TCRdb shows in-frame clones only, minus some. The repertoire consists of roughly 150,000 clones, with around nine tenths occurring once and the leading ten covering just over 8.5%. The sequenced sample was PBMCs. All receptors derive from a man aged 18-30 years in good health and CMV-seropositive. CDR3s include the opening cysteine and the closing phenylalanine or tryptophan. The order of the fields is CDR3 length, V gene, J gene, clone size, D gene, CDR3 DNA, CDR3 protein. The D gene is left open where the match is weak. Where a row states a size, it is once, few, many or the class of an expanded clone; other rows omit it.

13,TRBV6-1,TRBJ2-7,few,.,TGTGCCAGCAGTGAACGCGCCTCCTACGAGCAGTACTTC,CASSERASYEQYF
16,TRBV4-2,TRBJ2-7,.,.,TGTGCCAGCAGCCAAGATTCCTGGACTGACCTTTACGAGCAGTACTTC,CASSQDSWTDLYEQYF
16,TRBV5-6,TRBJ1-5,.,.,TGTGCCAGCAGCTTGGGAGGGCGGGTGAGCAATCAGCCCCAGCATTTT,CASSLGGRVSNQPQHF
16,TRBV18,TRBJ1-2,few,.,TGTGCCAGCTCACCGGGCGGGTTACTAAGGGCTGATGGCTACACCTTC,CASSPGGLLRADGYTF
14,TRBV29-1,TRBJ2-5,.,TRBD1,TGCAGCGTCTATCCGGGACAGCAACAAGAGACCCAGTACTTC,CSVYPGQQQETQYF
12,TRBV9,TRBJ2-3,.,.,TGTGCCAGCAGCGTAGGAGCGGATACGCAGTATTTT,CASSVGADTQYF
13,TRBV30,TRBJ2-1,.,.,TGTGCCTGGACCCCCTCCTCCTACAATGAGCAGTTCTTC,CAWTPSSYNEQFF
17,TRBV11-2,TRBJ2-2,.,.,TGTGCCAGCAGCTTTTGGGCAGAACAGGAGAACACCGGGGAGCTGTTTTTT,CASSFWAEQENTGELFF
14,TRBV5-1,TRBJ1-2,.,TRBD1,TGCGCCAGCGGGGACAGCCCCCCCAGATATGGCTACACCTTC,CASGDSPPRYGYTF
14,TRBV2,TRBJ1-5,once,TRBD1,TGTGCCAGCAGCGAGGACAGGGGTAATCAGCCCCAGCATTTT,CASSEDRGNQPQHF
16,TRBV6-1,TRBJ2-3,.,TRBD2,TGTGCCAGCAGTGAAGGGACTAGCGGACTCACAGATACGCAGTATTTT,CASSEGTSGLTDTQYF
21,TRBV4-1,TRBJ2-2,.,.,TGCGCCAGCAGCCAAGTATTAGGGGGCGCTTTAAGTGGGAGGCGGACCGGGGAGCTGTTTTTT,CASSQVLGGALSGRRTGELFF
15,TRBV30,TRBJ1-5,.,.,TGTGCCTGGAGCACACCCGGGACAATGGGTCAGCCCCAGCATTTT,CAWSTPGTMGQPQHF
17,TRBV5-1,TRBJ2-1,.,TRBD2,TGCGCCAGCAGCTTGGTTCTAGCGGGAGGGCCGGGCGATGAGCAGTTCTTC,CASSLVLAGGPGDEQFF
16,TRBV5-1,TRBJ2-5,.,TRBD2,TGCGCCAGCAGCTTGGAGCCAGCGGGAGAGGTAGAGACCCAGTACTTC,CASSLEPAGEVETQYF
15,TRBV5-1,TRBJ2-1,.,.,TGCGCCAGCAGCTCCGGTGGAAGAGTGTCAGGTGAGCAGTTCTTC,CASSSGGRVSGEQFF
15,TRBV6-6,TRBJ1-2,.,.,TGTGCCAGCAGTTACTCGAGGCCCTCCCCAACGGGCTACACCTTC,CASSYSRPSPTGYTF
15,TRBV7-2,TRBJ1-5,.,TRBD1,TGTGCCAGCAGCCCGAGACAGGGTGGTAGACAGCCCCAGCATTTT,CASSPRQGGRQPQHF
13,TRBV30,TRBJ2-5,.,.,TGTGCCTGGAGTGTTATAGGGCGGGGGACCCAGTACTTC,CAWSVIGRGTQYF
15,TRBV6-6,TRBJ2-7,.,TRBD1,TGTGCCAGCAGGACCTCCGGGACAGGGGGCTACGAGCAGTACTTC,CASRTSGTGGYEQYF
13,TRBV29-1,TRBJ1-4,.,.,TGCAGCGTTGAGTTCGGTGCTAATGAAAAACTGTTTTTT,CSVEFGANEKLFF
17,TRBV15,TRBJ2-5,.,.,TGTGCCACCAGCACCACGCTCTCCCTGGCCAGCGAAGAGACCCAGTACTTC,CATSTTLSLASEETQYF
14,TRBV11-2,TRBJ2-7,few,.,TGTGCCAGCAGCTTAGGGGGCGCGGTATACGAGCAGTACTTC,CASSLGGAVYEQYF
13,TRBV29-1,TRBJ2-7,.,.,TGCAGCGCTGGAGTGTCGGAATTCCACGAGCAGTACTTC,CSAGVSEFHEQYF
13,TRBV2,TRBJ2-7,.,.,TGTGCCAGCAGTGGTTACAGGGAGTACGAGCAGTACTTC,CASSGYREYEQYF
15,TRBV7-2,TRBJ2-7,.,TRBD1,TGTGCCAGCAGCTTAGTTCGGCAGGGGGCTTACGAGCAGTACTTC,CASSLVRQGAYEQYF
13,TRBV2,TRBJ1-5,.,TRBD1,TGTGCCGTGGGACAGGGAGGCAATCAGCCCCAGCATTTT,CAVGQGGNQPQHF
14,TRBV30,TRBJ1-1,.,.,TGTGCCTGGAGCCGGCGCCGGGATTTTAGGGAGGCTTTCTTT,CAWSRRRDFREAFF
14,TRBV29-1,TRBJ2-3,.,TRBD2,TGCAGCGTTCGAGGACTAGCGGCCACAGATACGCAGTATTTT,CSVRGLAATDTQYF
14,TRBV6-5,TRBJ1-2,.,TRBD1,TGTGCCAGCGGCCCAGGGGGCGCTTCCTATGGCTACACCTTC,CASGPGGASYGYTF
13,TRBV18,TRBJ1-3,.,.,TGTGCCAGCTCAACAGGGTCCGGAAACACCATATATTTT,CASSTGSGNTIYF
13,TRBV30,TRBJ2-1,once,TRBD2,TGTGCCTGGACTAGCGGGGGGGTAGGTGAGCAGTTCTTC,CAWTSGGVGEQFF
12,TRBV7-2,TRBJ1-5,once,TRBD1,TGTGCCAGCAGGCGTCCGGGGACAGGGATGAATTTT,CASRRPGTGMNF
16,TRBV27,TRBJ1-6,.,TRBD1,TGTGCCAGCAGTTTTGAACAGGGGTATGGGAATTCACCCCTCCACTTT,CASSFEQGYGNSPLHF
13,TRBV5-1,TRBJ1-2,.,.,TGCGCCAGCAGCTTGGGGACAGTCTCTGGCTACACCTTC,CASSLGTVSGYTF
15,TRBV30,TRBJ2-3,.,.,TGTGCCTGGAGTGTACAGGGACTAATCACAGATACGCAGTATTTT,CAWSVQGLITDTQYF
15,TRBV6-1,TRBJ2-7,.,TRBD2,TGTGCCAGCAGTCCCAGGGCTAGCGGGGCTTACGAGCAGTACTTC,CASSPRASGAYEQYF
15,TRBV9,TRBJ2-1,.,TRBD2,TGTGCCAGCGCACGGGGGGGGAACTCCTACAATGAGCAGTTCTTC,CASARGGNSYNEQFF
15,TRBV5-6,TRBJ2-1,.,.,TGTGCCAGCAGCCCCATGTCTCTACCCTACAATGAGCAGTTCTTC,CASSPMSLPYNEQFF
15,TRBV29-1,TRBJ2-5,once,TRBD1,TGCAGCGTTGATTTGGGCAGGGGGCCGCGGGAGACCCAGTACTTC,CSVDLGRGPRETQYF
15,TRBV4-2,TRBJ2-1,.,.,TGTGCCAGCAGCCAAGAGTTGCGTGGAGGGAATGAGCAGTTCTTC,CASSQELRGGNEQFF
13,TRBV14,TRBJ2-2,.,.,TGTGCCAGCAGCCTGAGCCGCACCGGGGAGCTGTTTTTT,CASSLSRTGELFF
16,TRBV27,TRBJ2-1,.,.,TGTGCCAGCAGTGAAGAGACTATGAGCTCCTACAATGAGCAGTTCTTC,CASSEETMSSYNEQFF
14,TRBV2,TRBJ1-6,once,TRBD1,TGTGCCAGCAGTCCGGACAGGGGGAATTCACCCCTCCACTTT,CASSPDRGNSPLHF
14,TRBV7-9,TRBJ1-1,.,TRBD1,TGTGCCAGCAGCCCAGGGACAGCGAACACTGAAGCTTTCTTT,CASSPGTANTEAFF
17,TRBV21-1,TRBJ2-3,once,.,TGTGCCAGCAGCAAAGGAGGTGACAGGGGTTGGGCAGATACGCAGTATTTT,CASSKGGDRGWADTQYF
15,TRBV14,TRBJ2-7,.,TRBD2,TGTGCCAGCAGCCCGACTAGCGGGAGCTCCTACGAGCAGTACTTC,CASSPTSGSSYEQYF
11,TRBV7-2,TRBJ2-1,once,.,TGTGCCAGCAGCTTCGGCAATGAGCAGTTCTTC,CASSFGNEQFF
17,TRBV30,TRBJ1-2,.,TRBD1,TGTGCCTGGAGTGCCGGTCCGGGACAGGGGGATTCCTATGGCTACACCTTC,CAWSAGPGQGDSYGYTF
17,TRBV5-4,TRBJ2-3,.,TRBD2,TGTGCCAGCAGAGCCGGACTAGCGGGGGGGAGCACAGATACGCAGTATTTT,CASRAGLAGGSTDTQYF
16,TRBV6-6,TRBJ1-2,.,.,TGTGCCAGCAGTTCCTTAACGACAGGAGCCAACTATGGCTACACCTTC,CASSSLTTGANYGYTF
15,TRBV18,TRBJ2-7,.,TRBD1,TGTGCCAGCTCACCCGGGACAGGGGGTAGCGACGAGCAGTACTTC,CASSPGTGGSDEQYF
13,TRBV6-5,TRBJ2-7,.,.,TGTGCCAGCAGTTATCAGGGATCCTACGAGCAGTACTTC,CASSYQGSYEQYF
13,TRBV19,TRBJ1-5,.,TRBD1,TGTGCCAGTTCCGGGACAGGGGATCAGCCCCAGCATTTT,CASSGTGDQPQHF